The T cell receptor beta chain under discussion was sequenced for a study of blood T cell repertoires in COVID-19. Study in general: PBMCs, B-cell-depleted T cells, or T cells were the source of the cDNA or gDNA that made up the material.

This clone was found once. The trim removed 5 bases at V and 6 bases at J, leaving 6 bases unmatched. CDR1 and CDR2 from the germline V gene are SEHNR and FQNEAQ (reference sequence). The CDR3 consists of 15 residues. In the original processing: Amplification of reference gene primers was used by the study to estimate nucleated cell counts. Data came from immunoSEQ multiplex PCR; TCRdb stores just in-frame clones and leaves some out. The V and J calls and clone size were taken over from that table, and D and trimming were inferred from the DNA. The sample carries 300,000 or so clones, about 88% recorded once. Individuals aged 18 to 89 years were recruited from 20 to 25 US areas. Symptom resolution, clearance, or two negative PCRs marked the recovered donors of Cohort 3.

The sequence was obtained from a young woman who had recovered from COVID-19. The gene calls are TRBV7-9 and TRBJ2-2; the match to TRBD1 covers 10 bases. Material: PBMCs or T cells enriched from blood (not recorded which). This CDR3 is CASSPPGQGSGELFF. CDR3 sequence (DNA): TGTGCCAGCAGCCCCCCGGGACAGGGGTCCGGGGAGCTGTTTTTT.